This T cell receptor beta chain was captured by sequencing in a study of cytotoxic CD8 clonotypes in ibrutinib-treated CLL. As for the study in general: After a median roughly twelve months on treatment (6 to 36), response samples were drawn. General study results and limits: Rising at ibrutinib response, clonality subsequently fell back toward baseline at progression.

As to this clone: Antigen specificity is unknown.

This CDR3 has 18 amino acids. Germline trimming cut 2 bases from V and 8 bases from J; bases unmatched to any gene: 13. Per germline, CDR1 MGHDK and CDR2 SYGVNS. About 2 micrograms of genomic DNA, which was extracted from cryopreserved PBMCs, served as the material used for the TCR beta libraries. Depth targeted 1 in 200,000 to 1 in 1 million T cells, averaging roughly 9.3x coverage per clonotype. Measured with immunoSEQ multiplex PCR; TCRdb has only the in-frame clones, and not every one. This repertoire shows about 300,000 clones, roughly two thirds found once; its top ten account for under 8%. The chain combines TRBV25-1 with TRBJ1-6; 9 positions agree with TRBD1. This clonotype originated in a human donor with chronic lymphocytic leukemia. The sequencing here drew on PBMCs, taken after 36 months of ibrutinib treatment. The CDR3 region is CASSEGVAGTGLDSPLHF. The DNA for the CDR3 is TGTGCCAGCAGTGAAGGGGTCGCGGGGACAGGGTTAGATTCACCCCTCCACTTT.